This T cell receptor beta chain was sequenced during a study of T cells in Graves' hyperthyroidism and ophthalmopathy. General study results and limits: Patients with ophthalmopathy were separated from those with stable hyperthyroidism by a 13 V-J model. Also found in blood were most expanded thyroid clonotypes above 0.001.

CDR3 length equals 15 residues. Trimming took off 5 bases at V and 2 bases at J, with 15 bases between the two ends. CDR1 and CDR2 from the germline V gene are MNHEY and SMNVEV (reference sequence). Stable Graves' hyperthyroidism denoted no ophthalmopathy progression over 18 months. Recently diagnosed hyperthyroidism of less than 2 months' duration affected patients aged 18 to 65. This clonotype was recorded many times. What it binds is unknown. The investigators amplified TCR beta CDR3 regions from RNA transcripts. HTBI primers drove first-round RT-PCR of the TCR CDR3. TCRdb called the multiplex PCR reads again in MiXCR, with one record for every CDR3 protein. Altogether about 340,000 distinct CDR3 sequences are present, roughly 18% being singletons, with the ten largest covering 49%.

The chain employs TRBV27 and TRBJ1-2; D call uncertain. The sequence derives from a woman between 50 and 59 years old with Graves' hyperthyroidism. The specimen sequenced was blood. CDR3 residues: CASSRDNLGNYGYTF. CDR3 in DNA: TGTGCCAGCAGTAGGGATAACCTGGGGAACTATGGCTACACCTTC.